This T cell receptor (beta chain) came from a study of follicular helper T cells after annual influenza vaccination (dated by TCRdb to about 2017). Some background on the complete study: Blood was collected on days 0, 7 and 28 after each seasonal influenza vaccination. Six subjects had multi-year samples: four covered two vaccination seasons and two covered three seasons. To study recall of cTfh clones, some subjects were followed across successive annual vaccinations spanning the 2013-2014, 2014-2015 and 2015-2016 seasons. The 2015 samples were processed right after collection, while the 2013-2014 samples were cryopreserved. One week after vaccination, a second recruited cohort of approximately twelve subjects (Table S1) displayed a similar ICOS+CD38+ cTfh response. Study-wide findings and limitations: Successive annual vaccinations recalled a recurring oligoclonal ICOS+CD38+ cTfh response that included tetramer and AIM influenza-specific clonotypes. Productive TCRB sequences were recovered from only 10-20% of analyzed cells, so rare clonotypes could not be sampled. Day 7 ICOS+CD38+ clones were most often found later in ICOS-CD38- cTfh, suggesting that subset may serve as a memory reservoir. ICOS+CD38+ cTfh clonality correlated with the frequency of that population, and its change correlated with the change in circulating plasmablast frequency.

This clone was picked up a small number of times. Its antigen remains undetermined. The input lacks base qualities; no much larger clone sits a single base away. The time point label, as the study defines it: 2015-2016 season, pre-vaccination. Adults received seasonal inactivated influenza vaccine (Fluvarix), and TCRB sequencing tracked sorted blood CD4 subsets before and after vaccination. To be eligible, subjects had to be community-dwelling and could not have received an influenza vaccine during the previous 6 months. Subjects were excluded for influenza vaccine contraindications, substance abuse, HIV/AIDS, active malignancy, immunomodulatory medication, or active illness such as respiratory infection. At each time point, somewhere between 40 and 100 mL of blood was taken. Circulating Tfh were defined as non-naive CD4+CXCR5+PD-1+ cells and sorted into ICOS+CD38+ and ICOS-CD38- fractions. Ficoll-Paque PLUS or SepMate separation was used to isolate PBMC. Before DNA extraction, cell subsets were sorted from PBMC on a BD FACS Aria.

Library construction relied on the immunoSEQ multiplex PCR assay. Adaptive Biotechnologies carried out TCRB amplification, library preparation, sequencing and preliminary bioinformatics at Survey level resolution. For TCRB sequencing, genomic DNA from sorted cTfh populations was amplified by multiplex PCR. For the original study's pipeline: In R, clonality was calculated as 1 minus the normalized Shannon entropy, and the Gini index was computed using the R package ineq. Overlap score was defined as the summed counts of shared sequences divided by the total counts of all sequences in both compared samples. The significance of shared clonotypes was tested with Fisher's exact test, assuming a theoretical repertoire of 10^7 TCRB sequences. The source is immuneACCESS, and TCRdb retained only in-frame sequences with V and J called. Part of the clones is not carried over; for the studies checked, unresolved V genes explain less than half of this, and the remainder is unexplained. V and J calls and clone size are given by that table; D and trimming were obtained from the DNA. Counted in this sample were 9,500 to 15,000 clones; roughly 80% of them appeared once. In total, the top ten clones hold around 3.3% of the sample.

For CDR1 and CDR2, the germline V gene lists MGHRA and YSYEKL. The CDR3 spans 19 residues, from the cysteine through the phenylalanine. CDR3 DNA only is kept here, 57 bases in frame from base 1. For this chain, trimming is 0 bases at the V end and 7 bases at the J end, and the number of junction bases without a gene match is 14. The V gene is TRBV4-1 and the J gene is TRBJ1-6, and 8 junction bases match TRBD1. The sequence was obtained from an adult who received the influenza vaccine. The sequencing used CXCR5+ CD38- circulating T follicular helper cells from blood, collected on the day of influenza vaccination. The sample's cell subset or site label, decoded: circulating Tfh, non-naive CD4+CXCR5+PD-1+ (ICOS+CD38+ or ICOS-CD38-). The CDR3 in this case is CASSQDPYRGAVGNSPLHF. The nucleotides are TGCGCCAGCAGCCAAGATCCATACAGGGGGGCCGTCGGCAATTCACCCCTCCACTTT.